This TCR beta chain was sequenced in a study of T cell responses to AZD1222 COVID-19 vaccine. The study, taken as a whole, reports: White British donors predominated, females outnumbered males, and clonal diversity was possibly underestimated.

Details on this clone: Its target is not known.

Data came from immunoSEQ multiplex PCR; TCRdb stores just in-frame clones and leaves some out. The sample contains 100,000 or so clones, 85% to 90% of which appear only once. CDR1 SGHRS and CDR2 YFSETQ come from the germline V gene. Between the trimmed V and J ends, which lost 5 bases and 9 bases, there was a span of 12 bases. This CDR3 has 13 amino acids. This TCR came from an adult in good health. Sequenced material: peripheral blood, taken on day 0 of AZD1222 vaccination. The genes are TRBV5-1 and TRBJ1-6; no clear D. The CDR3 is CASREASGSPLHF. CDR3 DNA: TGCGCCAGCAGGGAGGCTTCGGGTTCACCCCTCCACTTT.